Described below is a single T cell receptor beta chain sequence and its context. Its target is unknown. These data are taken from a study of identical twins. General study results and limits: Excess sharing between twins was weaker in beta out-of-frame sequences.

TCRdb independently ran MiXCR on the 5' RACE reads; one entry per CDR3 protein. Of roughly 250,000 distinct CDR3 sequences listed, 7.5% were seen once; the top ten hold under 6.5%. The CDR3 totals 15 residues. The V gene's germline CDR1 is MGHRA and CDR2 YSYEKL. The V and J ends lost 4 bases and 2 bases, in that order; junction bases with no gene match: 2. Healthy Caucasians were all of the donors. These data are also associated with another study on yellow fever vaccine responses in identical twins. That source adds: Twins' vaccine T cell responses were reported to seem partly convergent and partly personalized.

The rearrangement joins TRBV4-1 to TRBJ2-5; 12 bases match TRBD2. Sample: CD8+ T cells sorted from blood. The TCR sequence derives from a woman aged 18 to 35 in good health. CDR3 nucleotides: TGCGCCAGCAGCCGTCTAGCGGGGGGGCAAGAGACCCAGTACTTC. Translating it yields CASSRLAGGQETQYF.